The next 23 T cell receptor beta chains were all read from a single sample in a study of cytomegalovirus exposure and HLA in healthy donors. PCR was performed using 60 Vbeta and 13 Jbeta primers. The protocol was immunoSEQ multiplex PCR, while the TCRdb copy is restricted to in-frame clones and leaves out a portion. The sample consists of some 170,000 clones, over 75% of them appearing once. The sequenced material came from PBMCs. The source is a woman between 18 and 29 years old in good health and CMV-seronegative.

V and J are TRBV7-8 and TRBJ2-7, with TRBD2 matching over 7 bases. After removal of 1 base from V and 3 bases from J, the junction contained 6 bases not matched to a gene. The germline CDR1 and CDR2 sequences are SGHVS and FQNEAQ. The CDR3 sequence is 15 residues long. The CDR3, as DNA: TGTGCCAGCAGCTTAGTTTCGCGGGGGAACTACGAGCAGTACTTC. It translates to CASSLVSRGNYEQYF. The full variable domain, in which reference TRBV7-8 and TRBJ2-7 provide the parts outside the CDR3, is GAGVSQSPRYKVAKRGQDVALRCDPISGHVSLFWYQQALGQGPEFLTYFQNEAQLDKSGLPSDRFFAERPEGSVSTLKIQRTQQEDSAVYLCASSLVSRGNYEQYFGPGTRLTVT.

The rearrangement joins TRBV2 to TRBJ1-2, with 10 bases that match TRBD1. CDR3 length equals 14 residues. Trimming at V came to 6 bases and at J to 3 bases, leaving 4 bases not matched to a gene. In germline, CDR1 is SNHLY, CDR2 FYNNEI. CDR3 in amino acids: CASRAGTGDYGYTF. The CDR3 DNA reads as TGTGCCAGCAGAGCCGGGACAGGGGACTATGGCTACACCTTC.

As concerns this clone: No conserved phenylalanine or tryptophan is present at the end of the CDR3, so a read error is the likely explanation. The chain combines TRBV6-1 with TRBJ2-7, with TRBD1 matching over 7 bases. CDR3 length equals 14 residues. Losses at the gene ends were 8 bases for V and 1 base for J; bases not matched to a gene: 8. The germline gives CDR1 MNHNS, CDR2 SASEGT. The CDR3 here is CASGERGLSYEQYL. The DNA for the CDR3 is TGTGCCAGCGGGGAAAGGGGGCTTTCCTACGAGCAGTACCTC.

About this clone: The same CDR3 arises from other DNA sequences in this sample as well. The chain uses TRBV28 and TRBJ1-1, with 7 nucleotides matching TRBD1. V lost 7 bases to trimming and J lost 11 bases; unmatched junction nucleotides: 16. CDR1 MDHEN and CDR2 SYDVKM come from the germline V gene. This CDR3 is built from 14 residues. CDR3 in DNA: TGTGCCAGCAAGCCAGGGGGGTCCAAGAATGGGGCTTTCTTT. This codes for CASKPGGSKNGAFF.

The J gene is TRBJ1-3, the V gene TRBV5-4; 7 bases are a match to TRBD1. Trimming at V came to 4 bases and at J to 2 bases, leaving 6 bases not matched to a gene. The CDR3 loop spans 15 amino acids. Per germline, CDR1 SGHNT and CDR2 YYREEE (reference sequence). The DNA of the CDR3 is TGTGCCAGCAGCGGGGGACAGAGTACTGGAAACACCATATATTTT. It is translated as CASSGGQSTGNTIYF.

V and J are TRBV27 and TRBJ1-2; TRBD1 matches at 8 bases. V was pared by 2 bases and J by 7 bases, with 9 bases of the junction left unmatched. Germline CDR1 MNHEY, CDR2 SMNVEV (reference sequence). The length of the CDR3 is 15 residues. The CDR3 DNA reads as TGTGCCAGCAGTTTAACCATAGAGACAGGGGCTGGCTACACCTTC. Its translation is CASSLTIETGAGYTF.

The chain recombines TRBV9 with TRBJ2-1; 8 bases are shared with TRBD1. Germline CDR1 reads SGDLS; CDR2 reads YYNGEE. V lost 0 bases, J lost 4 bases, and 3 bases stayed unmatched. This CDR3 has 15 residues. CDR3 nucleotide sequence: TGTGCCAGCAGCGTAGCAACAGGGGGTTACAATGAGCAGTTCTTC. It specifies CASSVATGGYNEQFF.

CDR3 in amino acids: CASSSTSGGTDTQYF. DNA for the CDR3: TGTGCCAGCAGTTCGACTAGCGGTGGCACAGATACGCAGTATTTT. V is TRBV27 and J is TRBJ2-3; TRBD2 agrees at 9 bases. The CDR3 has 15 amino acids. The V and J ends lost 4 bases and 1 base, in that order; junction bases with no gene match: 3. Germline-derived CDR1 and CDR2 are MNHEY and SMNVEV (reference sequence).

This sequence joins TRBV10-1 and TRBJ2-5; the D gene is possibly TRBD1 (6 bases). CDR1 WNHNN and CDR2 SYGVQD come from the germline V gene (reference sequence). The CDR3 is made up of 14 amino acids. The V end lost 4 bases, the J end lost 13 bases, and 22 bases lay between the germline ends. The CDR3 loop reads CASSGDRTPFERYF. CDR3 nucleotide sequence: TGCGCCAGCAGTGGAGACAGGACCCCCTTCGAAAGGTACTTC.

The rearrangement uses TRBV2 and TRBJ2-7; TRBD2 might be the D (6 bases). CDR3 length: 15 amino acids. Germline V lookup: CDR1 SNHLY, CDR2 FYNNEI. Deletions cut 1 base from V and 5 bases from J, with 15 bases between. The CDR3: CASSEVSGGFNEQYF. The CDR3 nucleotides read TGTGCCAGCAGTGAAGTGTCAGGAGGGTTCAACGAGCAGTACTTC.

The chain employs TRBV30 and TRBJ1-6; perhaps TRBD1 as D (6 bases). Germline-derived CDR1 and CDR2 are GTSNPN and SVGIG (reference sequence). The length of the CDR3 is 16 residues. Between the trimmed V and J ends, which lost 2 bases and 4 bases, there was a span of 15 bases. The DNA for the CDR3 is TGTGCCTGGAGTCAGGAACAGGGTCTTTATAATTCACCCCTCCACTTT. Translating gives CAWSQEQGLYNSPLHF.

This clone was counted once. The chain is built from TRBV5-1 and TRBJ1-2; D not resolved. The germline CDR1 and CDR2 sequences are SGHRS and YFSETQ. This CDR3 spans 13 amino acids. Trimming shortened V by 0 bases and J by 7 bases, and 10 bases separated the two germline ends. The CDR3 nucleotides read TGCGCCAGCAGCTTGGCAGCGCGGGCTGGCTACACCTTC. Its protein product is CASSLAARAGYTF.

This clone has just one count. V gene TRBV10-1 combines with J gene TRBJ1-1, with 8 bases fitting TRBD1. From germline, CDR1 is WNHNN and CDR2 SYGVQD (reference sequence). Trimming removed 2 bases from V and 0 bases from J; junction bases left unmatched: 5. There are 16 residues in the CDR3. The DNA for the CDR3 is TGCGCCAGCAGTGAGGGGACAGGTTTGATGAACACTGAAGCTTTCTTT. Its translation: CASSEGTGLMNTEAFF.

This chain links TRBV5-6 with TRBJ2-7, with D hard to call. V lost 1 base to trimming and J lost 2 bases, with 10 bases between them. Germline CDR1 and CDR2: SGHDT and YYEEEE. This CDR3 is 14 amino acids long. The CDR3 region has the DNA TGTGCCAGCAGCTTGTACTCACCCGCCTACGAGCAGTACTTC. Protein product: CASSLYSPAYEQYF.

The chain has TRBV5-5 and TRBJ1-1; D call uncertain. From germline, CDR1 is SGHKS and CDR2 YYEKEE (reference sequence). V lost 2 bases, J lost 6 bases, and 20 bases lay in between. This CDR3 is built from 16 residues. This CDR3 reads CASSFNPSREVSEAFF. In nucleotides, the CDR3 is TGTGCCAGCAGCTTTAACCCGAGCAGAGAGGTCTCTGAAGCTTTCTTT.

This clone was counted once. CDR3 region: CASSLSSAHGYTF. DNA for the CDR3: TGTGCCAGCAGTTTATCGAGCGCCCATGGCTACACCTTC. V gene TRBV27 combines with J gene TRBJ1-2; no clear D gene. Germline-derived CDR1 and CDR2 are MNHEY and SMNVEV (reference sequence). Between the trimmed V and J ends, which lost 0 bases and 6 bases, there was a span of 8 bases. CDR3 length: 13 amino acids.

This clone was observed a few times. The chain joins TRBV29-1 to TRBJ1-1, with D possibly matching TRBD1 (6 bases). The CDR3 spans 13 residues. V gave up 7 bases and J gave up 0 bases, with 12 bases separating them. Germline CDR1 SQVTM, CDR2 ANQGSEA. CDR3 region: CSAGQSLNTEAFF. The DNA of the CDR3 is TGCAGCGCCGGACAGAGTTTGAACACTGAAGCTTTCTTT.

The chain employs TRBV9 and TRBJ1-2, with D unclear. The V end was cut by 0 bases, the J end by 5 bases, with 17 bases between. This CDR3 has 16 amino acids. Per germline, CDR1 SGDLS and CDR2 YYNGEE. The CDR3 DNA follows: TGTGCCAGCAGCGTAGTGGCGGGATTCTCCCGTTATGGCTACACCTTC. This codes for CASSVVAGFSRYGYTF. Combining the CDR3 with reference TRBV9 and TRBJ1-2 gives the whole variable domain DSGVTQTPKHLITATGQRVTLRCSPRSGDLSVYWYQQSLDQGLQFLIQYYNGEERAKGNILERFSAQQFPDLHSELNLSSLELGDSALYFCASSVVAGFSRYGYTFGSGTRLTVV.

For this clone: A junction end diverges from the germline sequence, so it may reflect a read error. The chain joins TRBV7-9 to TRBJ2-7; TRBD2 matches 7 bases. The CDR3 has 14 residues. CDR1 is SEHNR, CDR2 FQNEAQ, per germline (reference sequence). The CDR3 DNA is TGTTCCAGCAGCTCATCCTTGGGGGGGTACGAGCAGTACTTC. This translates into CSSSSSLGGYEQYF.

The V and J genes are TRBV27 and TRBJ2-7, with 10 bases fitting TRBD1. V shed 8 bases and J 7 bases; nucleotides not matched to a gene: 17. The CDR3 consists of 16 residues. Germline CDR1 MNHEY, CDR2 SMNVEV (reference sequence). CDR3 residues: CASVKLGTGVSREQYF. CDR3 DNA sequence: TGTGCCAGCGTCAAGTTGGGGACAGGGGTCTCACGGGAGCAGTACTTC.

With regard to this clone: In the same sample, other DNA sequences code for this CDR3. The chain uses TRBV2 and TRBJ2-7, with 10 positions matching TRBD1. The V gene's germline CDR1 is SNHLY and CDR2 FYNNEI. There are 13 residues in the CDR3. V dropped 4 bases and J dropped 7; count of bases not matched to a gene: 4. The CDR3 sequence is CASSGQGAGEQYF. The CDR3 DNA is TGTGCCAGCAGTGGACAGGGGGCGGGAGAGCAGTACTTC.

This clone was found once. The rearrangement uses TRBV18 and TRBJ1-4; maybe TRBD1 (6 bases). The CDR3 runs 15 residues. Germline V CDR1 and CDR2: KGHSH, LQKENI. Trimming removed 6 bases from V and 8 bases from J, with 19 bases in between. The CDR3 DNA follows: TGTGCCAGCTCCCAGGAACAGGGCGGATGGGAAAAACTGTTTTTT. It is translated as CASSQEQGGWEKLFF.

The rearrangement uses TRBV5-1 and TRBJ2-3, with D tentatively TRBD1 (5 bases). The CDR3 runs to 14 residues. CDR1 and CDR2 from the germline V gene are SGHRS and YFSETQ. V was shortened by 0 bases and J by 4 bases, with 9 bases between the two germline ends. The CDR3 loop is CASSLDSGPDTQYF. Written as DNA, the CDR3 is TGCGCCAGCAGCTTGGATTCAGGGCCAGATACGCAGTATTTT.